Below, 18 T cell receptor beta chains from the same sample are listed, as sequenced in a study of shared clonotypes between healthy human individuals. Data came from immunoSEQ multiplex PCR; TCRdb stores just in-frame clones and leaves some out. The sample lists a few million clones, over 90% seen once, with roughly 0.36% in the top ten. Source material: naive CD4+ T cells from PBMCs. Sample subset: CD45RA+ positively selected. The source is a man aged 18 to 29 in good health. Some clones in this sample may be carry-over from other donors' samples.

The chain combines TRBV30 with TRBJ1-5, with D perhaps matching TRBD1 (6 bases). The CDR3 is made up of 14 amino acids. V gave up 4 bases and J gave up 2 bases, with 12 bases separating them. Looked up from germline, CDR1 is GTSNPN and CDR2 is SVGIG (reference sequence). This CDR3 is CAWKGVGGNQPQHF. CDR3 nucleotide sequence: TGTGCCTGGAAGGGGGTTGGGGGCAATCAGCCCCAGCATTTT.

V gene TRBV5-8 combines with J gene TRBJ2-1; 8 nucleotides align to TRBD2. This CDR3 is 17 amino acids long. Germline trimming cut 4 bases from V and 0 bases from J; bases unmatched to any gene: 9. Germline V gene lookup returns CDR1 SGHTS and CDR2 YDEGEE. The CDR3 loop reads CASSPSPGLGSYNEQFF. CDR3 in DNA: TGTGCCAGCAGCCCTTCCCCGGGACTAGGCTCCTACAATGAGCAGTTCTTC.

The J gene is TRBJ2-5, the V gene TRBV6-6; TRBD1 matches 7 bases. Germline CDR1 is MNHNY and CDR2 is SVGAGI (reference sequence). With 2 bases clipped from V and 1 base from J, the junction kept 1 base outside the gene matches. CDR3 length: 14 amino acids. CDR3 DNA sequence: TGTGCCAGCAGTTACGGGACAGCCCAAGAGACCCAGTACTTC. Protein product: CASSYGTAQETQYF.

The chain combines TRBV15 with TRBJ2-1; 7 bases agree with TRBD2. Germline assignment: CDR1 LNHNV and CDR2 YYDKDF (reference sequence). The J segment lost 1 base and the V segment lost 0 bases, leaving 9 bases of the junction unmatched. There are 18 residues in the CDR3. In DNA form, the CDR3 reads TGTGCCACCAGCAGAGATCGCCCGGGCGGGAGATCCTACAATGAGCAGTTCTTC. This codes for CATSRDRPGGRSYNEQFF.

This chain links TRBV2 with TRBJ1-2, with a possible D match to TRBD1 (5 bases). The CDR3 is 12 residues long. The V and J ends lost 4 bases and 4 bases respectively, with 7 bases between them. Germline lookup yields CDR1 SNHLY and CDR2 FYNNEI. CDR3 sequence: CASSGTIYGYTF. As DNA, the CDR3 is TGTGCCAGCAGTGGGACAATCTATGGCTACACCTTC.

The rearrangement joins TRBV5-1 to TRBJ2-1, with 8 nucleotides matching TRBD2. CDR3 length: 16 amino acids. V shed 4 bases, J shed 2 bases, and the junction held 8 bases outside the gene matches. Germline CDR1 and CDR2: SGHRS and YFSETQ. The CDR3 sequence: CASSPGAGEAYNEQFF. DNA of the CDR3: TGCGCCAGCAGCCCCGGAGCGGGAGAGGCCTACAATGAGCAGTTCTTC.

Worth noting for this clone: The sample holds other DNA sequences that translate to the same CDR3. The chain is built from TRBV11-2 and TRBJ1-5; D possibly corresponds to TRBD1 (6 bases). The CDR3 is made up of 15 amino acids. Germline CDR1 is SGHAT and CDR2 is FQNNGV. Deletions cut 1 base from V and 1 base from J, with 8 bases between. The DNA for the CDR3 is TGTGCCAGCAGCTTAGGGCAGGGGAGCAATCAGCCCCAGCATTTT. The encoded protein is CASSLGQGSNQPQHF.

The chain couples TRBV30 to TRBJ1-3, with unresolved D. CDR1 and CDR2 from the germline V gene are GTSNPN and SVGIG (reference sequence). The CDR3 spans 15 residues. V lost 0 bases and J lost 0, with 9 bases in between. CDR3 sequence reads: CAWSVPPNSGNTIYF. The CDR3 DNA is TGTGCCTGGAGTGTACCGCCTAACTCTGGAAACACCATATATTTT.

This sequence joins TRBV5-1 and TRBJ2-7; 7 positions match TRBD1. This CDR3 spans 15 amino acids. Germline V lookup: CDR1 SGHRS, CDR2 YFSETQ. V lost 2 bases, J lost 3 bases, and 8 bases stayed unmatched. CDR3 sequence: CASSFTGTENYEQYF. CDR3 sequence (DNA): TGCGCCAGCAGCTTCACCGGGACAGAAAACTACGAGCAGTACTTC.

The chain employs TRBV29-1 and TRBJ2-3; possible D gene TRBD1, 6 bases. This CDR3 region has 14 residues. V lost 4 bases and J lost 3, with 14 bases in between. Looked up from germline, CDR1 is SQVTM and CDR2 is ANQGSEA. The CDR3 is CSVVTGWATDTQYF. DNA for the CDR3: TGCAGCGTTGTGACAGGATGGGCGACAGATACGCAGTATTTT.

The sample holds a few counts of this clone. The rearrangement joins TRBV7-9 to TRBJ1-5; the D gene is possibly TRBD1 (5 bases). CDR3 size: 15 residues. CDR1 and CDR2 (germline): SEHNR, FQNEAQ (reference sequence). Trimming stripped 1 base from V and 4 bases from J, with 11 bases between. The CDR3 protein is CASSLGRTLNQPQHF. The DNA of the CDR3 is TGTGCCAGCAGCTTAGGCAGGACACTAAATCAGCCCCAGCATTTT.

The chain has TRBV10-3 and TRBJ2-5, with 11 bases lining up with TRBD1. The V gene's germline CDR1 is ENHRY and CDR2 SYGVKD. J lost 11 bases, V lost 6 bases, and 5 bases had no gene match. This CDR3 is built from 12 residues. For the CDR3, the DNA is TGTGCCATCAGCAGGGACAGGGGGGTGCAGTACTTC. This codes for CAISRDRGVQYF.

The V and J genes are TRBV5-4 and TRBJ2-7; 8 bases align to TRBD2. The germline V gene encodes CDR1 SGHNT and CDR2 YYREEE (reference sequence). This CDR3 region has 16 residues. The V segment lost 0 bases and the J segment 0 bases; nucleotides outside the gene matches: 5. The chain's CDR3 is CASSLAGGGSSYEQYF. The CDR3 DNA sequence: TGTGCCAGCAGCTTGGCCGGCGGGGGGAGCTCCTACGAGCAGTACTTC.

Of note for this clone: The same CDR3 arises from other DNA sequences in this sample as well. The CDR3 reads CASSPAGTGAGNTIYF. CDR3 DNA sequence: TGTGCCAGCTCACCGGCGGGGACAGGGGCTGGAAACACCATATATTTT. The rearrangement links TRBV18 to TRBJ1-3, with 10 bases aligning to TRBD1. The trim removed 3 bases at V and 2 bases at J, leaving 4 bases unmatched. CDR1 is KGHSH, CDR2 LQKENI, per germline. This CDR3 has 16 amino acids. The full variable domain, with the rest looked up from reference TRBV18 and TRBJ1-3, is NAGVMQNPRHLVRRRGQEARLRCSPMKGHSHVYWYRQLPEEGLKFMVYLQKENIIDESGMPKERFSAEFPKEGPSILRIQQVVRGDSAAYFCASSPAGTGAGNTIYFGEGSWLTVV.

The rearrangement links TRBV2 to TRBJ2-7; 9 bases are a match to TRBD1. CDR3 length: 14 residues. V lost 6 bases to trimming and J lost 4 bases; unmatched junction nucleotides: 7. Per germline, CDR1 SNHLY and CDR2 FYNNEI. The chain's CDR3 is CASRGPGQGYEQYF. The CDR3 DNA follows: TGTGCCAGCAGGGGCCCGGGACAGGGTTACGAGCAGTACTTC.

The genes are TRBV6-4 and TRBJ2-7; D might be TRBD2 (5 bases). CDR1 MRHNA and CDR2 SNTAGT come from the germline V gene. V was shortened by 6 bases and J by 2 bases, with 17 bases between the two germline ends. CDR3 length equals 15 residues. The CDR3 protein is CASSLQLASPYEQYF. The CDR3, as DNA: TGTGCCAGCAGCCTCCAGCTAGCTTCCCCCTACGAGCAGTACTTC.

A single count supports this clone. The chain links TRBV7-6 to TRBJ2-7, with TRBD1 matching 8 bases. This CDR3 is 17 amino acids long. Germline CDR1 SGHVS, CDR2 FNYEAQ. The V segment lost 0 bases and the J segment 3 bases; nucleotides outside the gene matches: 10. DNA of the CDR3: TGTGCCAGCAGCTTAGCCCAGTCAGGGGGCGTTGGCTACGAGCAGTACTTC. It codes for CASSLAQSGGVGYEQYF.

This chain links TRBV7-9 with TRBJ2-5; 9 nucleotides align to TRBD1. CDR3 size: 14 residues. The V gene end was trimmed by 5 bases and the J gene end by 6 bases; junction bases not matched to a gene: 7. The germline V gene encodes CDR1 SEHNR and CDR2 FQNEAQ (reference sequence). The CDR3 spells CASSAGTGMQTQYF. CDR3 sequence (DNA): TGTGCCAGCAGCGCCGGGACAGGGATGCAGACCCAGTACTTC.